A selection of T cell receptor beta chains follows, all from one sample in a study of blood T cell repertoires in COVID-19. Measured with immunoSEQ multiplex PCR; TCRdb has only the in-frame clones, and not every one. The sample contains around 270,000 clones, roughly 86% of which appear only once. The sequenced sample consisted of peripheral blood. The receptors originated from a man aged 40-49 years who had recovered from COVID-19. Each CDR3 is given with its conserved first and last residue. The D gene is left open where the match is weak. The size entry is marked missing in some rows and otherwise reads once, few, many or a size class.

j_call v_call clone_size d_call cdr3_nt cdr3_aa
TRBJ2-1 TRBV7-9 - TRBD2 TGTGCCAGCAGCTCCCGACTAGCGGAGAGCTCCTACAATGAGCAGTTCTTC CASSSRLAESSYNEQFF
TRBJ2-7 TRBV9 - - TGTGCCAGCAGCTCCAATTTGGACTCCAGTTACGAGCAGTACTTC CASSSNLDSSYEQYF
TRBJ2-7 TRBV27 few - TGTGCCAGCAGCCCAGGGGGGAGAGAATACGAGCAGTACTTC CASSPGGREYEQYF
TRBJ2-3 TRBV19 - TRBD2 TGTGCCAGTCGGGACTACCAAGAAAGCACAGATACGCAGTATTTT CASRDYQESTDTQYF
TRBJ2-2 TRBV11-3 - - TGTGCCAGCAGCTCCCTGGGAGGCCGGGGCGGGGAGCTGTTTTTT CASSSLGGRGGELFF
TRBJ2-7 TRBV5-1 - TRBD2 TGCGCCAGCAGCTCGCGCCGGGGTGCGACTAGCGGGAGCCCTTACGAGCAGTACTTC CASSSRRGATSGSPYEQYF
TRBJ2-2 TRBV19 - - TGTGCCAGTAGCGAACAGGGAATGGTCACCGGGGAGCTGTTTTTT CASSEQGMVTGELFF
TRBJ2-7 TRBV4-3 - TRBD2 TGCGCCAGCAGCCAGGTGGCTAGCGGGGGGTCTTACGAGCAGTACTTC CASSQVASGGSYEQYF
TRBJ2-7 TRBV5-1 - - TGCGCCAGCAGCCTAATGCCCGACAGGATCTACGAGCAGTACTTC CASSLMPDRIYEQYF
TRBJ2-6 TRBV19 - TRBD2 TGTGCCAGTAGTTCCCTCAGACTAGCGGGGGCACGCTCTGGGGCCAACGTCCTGACTTTC CASSSLRLAGARSGANVLTF
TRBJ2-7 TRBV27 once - TGTGCCAGCAGACCTCTTACCGGGTCCGCGGGACCGAAATACGAGCAGTACTTC CASRPLTGSAGPKYEQYF
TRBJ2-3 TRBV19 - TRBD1 TGTGCCAGTAGTATAAAGGGGGCTCCCACAGATACGCAGTATTTT CASSIKGAPTDTQYF
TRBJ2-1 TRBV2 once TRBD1 TGTGCCAGCAGGGACAGGGGTTCCTACAATGAGCAGTTCTTC CASRDRGSYNEQFF
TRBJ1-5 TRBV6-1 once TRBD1 TGTGCCAGCAGTGGGATTGCCGGGACAGGGAGCAATCAGCCCCAGCATTTT CASSGIAGTGSNQPQHF
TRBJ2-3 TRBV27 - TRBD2 TGTGCCTCGCGCGGGGGGGGTCGCGGAGATACGCAGTATTTT CASRGGGRGDTQYF
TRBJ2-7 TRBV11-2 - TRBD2 TGTGCCAGCAGCCCCGGGGGAGCTAGCGGGAGGGCCGGCGAGCAGTACTTC CASSPGGASGRAGEQYF
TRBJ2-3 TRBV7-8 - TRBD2 TGTGCCAGCAGCTTGGGTACAGCGGGGGGGCCAGATACGCAGTATTTT CASSLGTAGGPDTQYF
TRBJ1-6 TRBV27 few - TGTGCCAGCAGTCTGGGGGGGACCATATCACCCCTCCACTTT CASSLGGTISPLHF
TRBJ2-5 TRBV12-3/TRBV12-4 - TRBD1 TGTGCCAGCAGTTTGGGGGGACAGGGGACCCAGTACTTC CASSLGGQGTQYF
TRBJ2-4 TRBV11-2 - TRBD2 TGTGCCAGCAGCCTGGTCGGGGGGGGAGGCAACATTCAGTACTTC CASSLVGGGGNIQYF
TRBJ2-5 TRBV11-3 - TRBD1 TGTGCCAGCAGCCCGACGACAGGGGGCGCCGAGACCCAGTACTTC CASSPTTGGAETQYF
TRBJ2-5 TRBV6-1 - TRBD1 TGTGCCAGCAGTGAAGCCAGACAGGGGGCTAGAGAGACCCAGTACTTC CASSEARQGARETQYF
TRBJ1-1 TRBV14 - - TGTGCCAGCAGCCAAGATTTCGGAGCTGAAGCTTTCTTT CASSQDFGAEAFF
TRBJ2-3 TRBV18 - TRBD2 TGTGCCAGCTCATCGTTATCTCTAGCGGGGGGGCCAGCGGATACGCAGTATTTT CASSSLSLAGGPADTQYF
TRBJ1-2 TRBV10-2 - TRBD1 TGCGCCAGCAGCCCCAGGGGGCCTAACTATGGCTACACCTTC CASSPRGPNYGYTF
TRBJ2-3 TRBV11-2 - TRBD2 TGTGCCAGCAGCTTTGCTAGCGGGGATGGCACAGATACGCAGTATTTT CASSFASGDGTDTQYF
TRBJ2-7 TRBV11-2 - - TGTGCCAGCAGCTTAGGCACTGGACATGTTGGGCAGTACTTC CASSLGTGHVGQYF
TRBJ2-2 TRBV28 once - TGTGCCAGCAGCCCTGGTAGTGGGGAGCTGTTTTTT CASSPGSGELFF
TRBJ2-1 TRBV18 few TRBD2 TGTGCCAGCTCACCATTCGAGCGGGGAACCTACAATGAGCAGTTCTTC CASSPFERGTYNEQFF
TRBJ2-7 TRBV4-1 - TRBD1 TGCGCCAGCAGAGGGGTTCCGGGACAGGCTCCCTACGAGCAGTACTTC CASRGVPGQAPYEQYF
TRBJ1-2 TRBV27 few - TGTGCCAGCAAACTCGGCGGAGAGGATGGCTACACCTTC CASKLGGEDGYTF
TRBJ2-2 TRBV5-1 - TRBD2 TGCGCCAGCAGCTCGGGGCTAGCGGGGATTAACACCGGGGAGCTGTTTTTT CASSSGLAGINTGELFF
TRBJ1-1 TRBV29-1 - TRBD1 TGCAGCGTTGAACCGACAGGGCGAACTGAAGCTTTCTTT CSVEPTGRTEAFF
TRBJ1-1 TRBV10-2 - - TGCGCCAGCGGGGGGGGGCAGGGCCTCTTTGAAGCTTTCTTT CASGGGQGLFEAFF
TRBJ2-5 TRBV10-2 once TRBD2 TGCGCCAGCAGTGAGGGGACTAGCGGGGGGGCCCAGTACTTC CASSEGTSGGAQYF
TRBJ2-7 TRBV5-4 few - TGTGCCAGCAGCTTGGCCCGGGGCTACGAGCAGTACTTC CASSLARGYEQYF
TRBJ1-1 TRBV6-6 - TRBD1 TGTGCCAGCTTTGGAACAGGGGGTTTAAGAAACACTGAAGCTTTCTTT CASFGTGGLRNTEAFF
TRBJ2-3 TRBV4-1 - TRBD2 TGCGCCAGCAGCCAAGATGCGGGAGGGACAGATACGCAGTATTTT CASSQDAGGTDTQYF
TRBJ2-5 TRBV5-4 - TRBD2 TGTGCCAGCAGCTTTCGGATAGCGGGAGGGACGGAGACCCAGTACTTC CASSFRIAGGTETQYF
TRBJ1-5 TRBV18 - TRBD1 TGTGCCAGCTCACTTGGGCTTACAGGGGGCACGGGCAATCAGCCCCAGCATTTT CASSLGLTGGTGNQPQHF
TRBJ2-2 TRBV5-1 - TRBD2 TGCGCCAGCACTCCGGGACTAGCGGGAGTTAGGGACACCGGGGAGCTGTTTTTT CASTPGLAGVRDTGELFF
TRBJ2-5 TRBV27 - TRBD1 TGTGCCAGCAGGCCCGGACAGGGTATAGGGACCCAGTACTTC CASRPGQGIGTQYF
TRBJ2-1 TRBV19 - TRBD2 TGTGCCAGTAGTATGGGGGCTTCTAGGCTAGCGGGAGGGAGCTCCTACAATGAGCAGTTCTTC CASSMGASRLAGGSSYNEQFF
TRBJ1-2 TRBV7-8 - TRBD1 TGTGCCAGCAGCTTAGTCGGCACAGGGGGCTATGGCTACACCTTC CASSLVGTGGYGYTF
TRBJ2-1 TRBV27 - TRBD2 TGTGCCAGCGCCCTTCCGACTAGCGGGGGTACTTATGAGCAGTTCTTC CASALPTSGGTYEQFF